This TCR beta chain was identified during a study of T cell repertoires in cytomegalovirus infection. MiXCR, applied by TCRdb to the reads, yields one record per CDR3 protein. The sample includes some 940,000 distinct CDR3 sequences, approximately 33% of them seen just once. Looked up from germline, CDR1 is SGHDT and CDR2 is YYEEEE. This CDR3 is 16 amino acids long. Trimming pared 3 bases from V and 2 bases from J, leaving 16 bases between. A word on this clonotype: Its target is not known.

The V gene is TRBV5-6, the J gene TRBJ2-3, with D possibly being TRBD1 (5 bases). The sample here was cultured CD8+ T cells from PBMCs, taken from culture after CMV antigen stimulation. This receptor was taken from a human donor in good health (CMV status not recorded). Some clones in this sample may be carry-over from other donors' samples. CDR3 coding DNA: TGTGCCAGCAGCTACGCTCGGAGACAGAACACAGATACGCAGTATTTT. It translates to CASSYARRQNTDTQYF.